This TCR beta chain was recorded in a study of blood T cell repertoires in COVID-19. The wider study: Acute and convalescent COVID-19 samples came from the United States, Italy and Spain. Nucleic acid was either cDNA or gDNA, and it came from T cells, B-cell-depleted T cells, or PBMCs.

Original methodology: Estimation of nucleated cell counts was performed using reference gene primer amplification. Profiling relied on immunoSEQ multiplex PCR, and the TCRdb table lists in-frame clones only, not all of them. V and J calls plus clone size are reproduced from that table; the DNA served to infer D and trimming. The sample carries about 68,000 clones, 80% to 90% recorded once. The sample taken for sequencing was peripheral blood. The source of this sequence is a woman aged 60-75 years with acute or convalescent COVID-19.

CDR3 loop: CASSQISGGYTEAFF. CDR3 DNA: TGTGCCAGTAGCCAAATTTCGGGAGGGTACACTGAAGCTTTCTTT. The chain joins TRBV19 to TRBJ1-1; D gene ambiguous. Germline CDR1 LNHDA, CDR2 SQIVND (reference sequence). This CDR3 contains 15 residues. V was shortened by 6 bases and J by 3 bases, with 17 bases between the two germline ends.